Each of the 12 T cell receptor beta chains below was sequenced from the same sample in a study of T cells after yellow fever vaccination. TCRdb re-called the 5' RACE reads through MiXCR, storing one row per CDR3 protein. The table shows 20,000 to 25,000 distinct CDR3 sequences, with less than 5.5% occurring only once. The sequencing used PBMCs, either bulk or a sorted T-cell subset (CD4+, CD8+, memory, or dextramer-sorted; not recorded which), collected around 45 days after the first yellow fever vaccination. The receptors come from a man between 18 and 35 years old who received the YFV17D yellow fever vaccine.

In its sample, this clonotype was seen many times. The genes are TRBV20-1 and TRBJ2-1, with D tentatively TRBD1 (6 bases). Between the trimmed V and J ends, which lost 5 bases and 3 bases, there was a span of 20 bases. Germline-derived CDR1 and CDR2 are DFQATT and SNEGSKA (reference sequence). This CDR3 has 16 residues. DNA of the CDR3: TGCAGTGCTCTATTGGTGAAGGGGGAAAACTACAATGAGCAGTTCTTC. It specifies CSALLVKGENYNEQFF.

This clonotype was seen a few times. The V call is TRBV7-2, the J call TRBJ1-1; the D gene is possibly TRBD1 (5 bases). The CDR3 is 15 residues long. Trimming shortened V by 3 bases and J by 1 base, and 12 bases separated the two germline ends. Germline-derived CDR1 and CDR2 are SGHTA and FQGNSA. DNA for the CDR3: TGTGCCAGCAGCTTTGCTATCGACAGGAACACTGAAGCTTTCTTT. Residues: CASSFAIDRNTEAFF.

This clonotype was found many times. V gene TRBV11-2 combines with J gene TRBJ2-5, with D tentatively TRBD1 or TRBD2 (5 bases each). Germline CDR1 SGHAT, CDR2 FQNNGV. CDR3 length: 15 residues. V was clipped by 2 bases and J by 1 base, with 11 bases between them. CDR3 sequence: CASSLFPGPQETQYF. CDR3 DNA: TGTGCCAGCAGCTTATTTCCGGGACCCCAAGAGACCCAGTACTTC. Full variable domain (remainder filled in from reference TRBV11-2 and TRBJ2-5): EAGVAQSPRYKIIEKRQSVAFWCNPISGHATLYWYQQILGQGPKLLIQFQNNGVVDDSQLPKDRFSAERLKGVDSTLKIQPAKLEDSAVYLCASSLFPGPQETQYFGPGTRLLVL.

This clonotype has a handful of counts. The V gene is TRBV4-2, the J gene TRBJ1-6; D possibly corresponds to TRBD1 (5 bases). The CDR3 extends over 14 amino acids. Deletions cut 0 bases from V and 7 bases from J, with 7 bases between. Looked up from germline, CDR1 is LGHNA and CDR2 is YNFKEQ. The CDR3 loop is CASSQDQGNSPLHF. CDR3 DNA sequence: TGTGCCAGCAGCCAAGATCAGGGAAATTCACCCCTCCACTTT.

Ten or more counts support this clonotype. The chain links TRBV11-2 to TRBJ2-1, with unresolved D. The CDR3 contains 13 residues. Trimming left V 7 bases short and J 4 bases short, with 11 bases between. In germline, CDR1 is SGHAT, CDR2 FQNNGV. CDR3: CASKPFRYNEQFF. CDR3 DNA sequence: TGTGCCAGCAAACCCTTTAGGTACAATGAGCAGTTCTTC.

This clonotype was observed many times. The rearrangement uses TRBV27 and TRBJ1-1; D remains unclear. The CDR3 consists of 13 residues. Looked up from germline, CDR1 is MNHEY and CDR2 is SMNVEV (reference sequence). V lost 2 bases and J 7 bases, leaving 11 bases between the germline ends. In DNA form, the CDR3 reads TGTGCCAGCAGTTTAGTGTGGTACGGTGAAGCTTTCTTT. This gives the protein CASSLVWYGEAFF.

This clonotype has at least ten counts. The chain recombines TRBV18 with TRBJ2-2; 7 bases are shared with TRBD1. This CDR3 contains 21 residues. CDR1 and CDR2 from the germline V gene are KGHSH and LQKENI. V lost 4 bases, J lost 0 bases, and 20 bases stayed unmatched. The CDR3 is CASSRAETRGRFLSNTGELFF. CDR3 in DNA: TGTGCCAGCTCACGTGCGGAAACGAGGGGGCGGTTCTTGTCGAACACCGGGGAGCTGTTTTTT.

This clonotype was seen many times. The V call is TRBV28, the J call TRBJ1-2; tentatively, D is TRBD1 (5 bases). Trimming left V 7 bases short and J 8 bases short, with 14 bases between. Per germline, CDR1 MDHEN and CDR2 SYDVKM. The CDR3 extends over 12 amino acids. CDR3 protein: CASTLWGSGYTF. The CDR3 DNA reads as TGTGCCAGCACCCTCTGGGGGTCCGGCTACACCTTC.

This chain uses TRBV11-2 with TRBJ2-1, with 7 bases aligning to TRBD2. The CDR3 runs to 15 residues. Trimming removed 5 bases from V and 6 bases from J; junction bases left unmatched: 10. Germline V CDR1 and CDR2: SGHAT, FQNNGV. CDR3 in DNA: TGTGCCAGCAGCCTCGAGGGCGGGGGATTCAATGAGCAGTTCTTC. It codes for CASSLEGGGFNEQFF.

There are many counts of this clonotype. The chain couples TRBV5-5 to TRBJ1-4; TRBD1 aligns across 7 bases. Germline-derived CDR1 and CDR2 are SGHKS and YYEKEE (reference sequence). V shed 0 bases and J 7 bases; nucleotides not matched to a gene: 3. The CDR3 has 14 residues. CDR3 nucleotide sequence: TGTGCCAGCAGCTTGGGAGGGGGCGGTGAAAAACTGTTTTTT. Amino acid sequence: CASSLGGGGEKLFF.

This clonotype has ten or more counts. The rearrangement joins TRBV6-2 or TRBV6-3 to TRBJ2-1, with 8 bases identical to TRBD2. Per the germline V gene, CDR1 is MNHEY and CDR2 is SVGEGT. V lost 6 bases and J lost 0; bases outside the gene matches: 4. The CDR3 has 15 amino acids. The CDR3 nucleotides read TGTGCCAGCAGCCTACTAGCGGCCTCCTACAATGAGCAGTTCTTC. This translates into CASSLLAASYNEQFF.

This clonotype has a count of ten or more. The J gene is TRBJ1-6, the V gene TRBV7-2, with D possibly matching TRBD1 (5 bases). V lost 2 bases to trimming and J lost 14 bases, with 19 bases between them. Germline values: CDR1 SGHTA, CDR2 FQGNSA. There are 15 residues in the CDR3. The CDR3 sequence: CASSLTPEAGGALHF. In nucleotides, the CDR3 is TGTGCCAGCAGCTTAACCCCCGAGGCCGGAGGGGCCCTCCACTTT.